This T cell receptor (beta chain) was captured in a study of T cell responses to AZD1222 COVID-19 vaccine. A note on this clone: Its antigen is still unknown.

Unmatched junction bases numbered 4, after V lost 10 bases and J lost 1 base. The germline CDR1 and CDR2 sequences are LNHDA and SQIVND (reference sequence). CDR3 length: 14 amino acids. Study conclusions and caveats: White British people made up most donors, females outnumbered males, and clonal diversity was possibly underestimated.

The table came from immunoSEQ multiplex PCR; TCRdb's copy has only in-frame clones and leaves some out. The table includes 140,000 to 150,000 clones, more than 85% detected once. This specimen was peripheral blood, taken on day 0 of AZD1222 vaccination. This sequence originates from an adult in good health. The gene calls are TRBV19 and TRBJ2-2, with 9 bases identical to TRBD1. The CDR3 sequence is CATHRGRNTGELFF. CDR3 in DNA: TGTGCCACCCACAGGGGGCGGAACACCGGGGAGCTGTTTTTT.